The text below deals with one TCR beta chain. Its specificity is not known. This entry is derived from a study of response to subunit inactivated influenza vaccine. J gave up 3 bases and V 1 base, and 6 bases lay outside the gene matches. CDR3 size: 16 residues. Germline V lookup: CDR1 SGHTA, CDR2 FQGNSA. TCRdb fed the RT-PCR reads into MiXCR, producing one record per CDR3 protein. The table lists more than 700,000 distinct CDR3 sequences, 21% of them singletons. Study-level results: Authors suggested few new T cells are recruited by each seasonal influenza vaccination.

This rearrangement joins TRBV7-2 to TRBJ2-5; 9 bases map to TRBD2. Sample: PBMCs from blood, taken about 5 days after vaccination. This TCR derives from a man aged 45-60 years who received an inactivated influenza vaccine. The CDR3 spells CASSLELAGPKETQYF. CDR3 bases: TGTGCCAGCAGCTTAGAGCTAGCGGGGCCGAAAGAGACCCAGTACTTC.